One and the same sample provided the 14 T cell receptor beta chains below, sequenced in a study of blood T cell repertoires in COVID-19. Profiling relied on immunoSEQ multiplex PCR, and the TCRdb table lists in-frame clones only, not all of them. The sample lists 81,000 or so clones; around nine tenths were seen once. Material: peripheral blood. These receptors all come from a man aged 65 to 85 with active or convalescent COVID-19.

This sequence joins TRBV12-3 or TRBV12-4 and TRBJ2-2; weak D call: TRBD1 (5 bases). The CDR3 sequence is 13 residues long. Between the trimmed V and J ends, which lost 5 bases and 6 bases, there was a span of 10 bases. The CDR3 here is CASSPQGSGELFF. CDR3 in DNA: TGTGCCAGCAGTCCCCAGGGCTCCGGGGAGCTGTTTTTT.

The V call is TRBV3-1 (or the pseudogene TRBV3-2), the J call TRBJ2-3; 9 bases agree with TRBD1. The CDR3 length is 18 residues. After removal of 4 bases from V and 3 bases from J, the junction contained 14 bases not matched to a gene. The germline V gene encodes CDR1 LGHDT and CDR2 YNNKEL (reference sequence). The CDR3 DNA reads TGTGCCAGCAGCCGCCAATTCGTCGGGACAGGGATTACAGATACGCAGTATTTT. It is translated as CASSRQFVGTGITDTQYF.

This chain joins TRBV3-1 (or the pseudogene TRBV3-2) and TRBJ1-3, with 7 bases aligning to TRBD1. Germline assignment: CDR1 LGHDT and CDR2 YNNKEL (reference sequence). V was clipped by 5 bases and J by 0 bases; unmatched bases: 4. This CDR3 region has 15 residues. This CDR3 is CASSGYRGSGNTIYF. The CDR3, as DNA: TGTGCCAGCAGCGGCTACAGGGGCTCTGGAAACACCATATATTTT.

The chain employs TRBV5-6 and TRBJ1-6; the D gene is possibly TRBD1 (5 bases). This CDR3 is built from 13 residues. V lost 4 bases and J 6 bases, leaving 8 bases between the germline ends. Germline lookup yields CDR1 SGHDT and CDR2 YYEEEE. CDR3 sequence (DNA): TGTGCCAGCAGCATCAGGGTTAATTCACCCCTCCACTTT. Amino acid sequence: CASSIRVNSPLHF.

The J gene is TRBJ2-3, the V gene TRBV5-6, with D maybe TRBD2 (7 bases). The CDR3 is made up of 15 amino acids. CDR1 is SGHDT and CDR2 is YYEEEE in the germline V gene. The ends were cut back, 4 bases at V and 5 bases at J, with 17 bases in the middle. CDR3 nucleotides: TGTGCCAGCAGCCCTCCCGGGGGGCGGGGAGATACGCAGTATTTT. Translating it yields CASSPPGGRGDTQYF. The full variable domain, rest sourced from reference TRBV5-6 and TRBJ2-3, is DAGVTQSPTHLIKTRGQQVTLRCSPKSGHDTVSWYQQALGQGPQFIFQYYEEEERQRGNFPDRFSGHQFPNYSSELNVNALLLGDSALYLCASSPPGGRGDTQYFGPGTRLTVL.

The chain recombines TRBV6-2 or TRBV6-3 with TRBJ1-5, with 12 bases fitting TRBD1. V shed 4 bases and J 2 bases; nucleotides not matched to a gene: 12. CDR3 length equals 19 residues. In germline, CDR1 is MNHEY, CDR2 SVGEGT. This CDR3 reads CASSSNSGTGGLGNQPQHF. CDR3 nucleotides: TGTGCCAGCAGTTCAAACTCCGGGACAGGGGGCTTAGGCAATCAGCCCCAGCATTTT.

This chain links TRBV4-3 with TRBJ1-4, with TRBD1 matching over 8 bases. Germline V gene sequence: CDR1 LGHNA, CDR2 YSLEER. The CDR3 sequence is 14 residues long. Trimming removed 4 bases from V and 4 bases from J; junction bases left unmatched: 2. CDR3 loop: CASSPGQGNEKLFF. In DNA form, the CDR3 reads TGCGCCAGCAGCCCTGGACAGGGTAATGAAAAACTGTTTTTT.

This clone has just one count. The J gene is TRBJ1-4, the V gene TRBV5-1; D call uncertain. The CDR3 has 15 amino acids. The germline V gene encodes CDR1 SGHRS and CDR2 YFSETQ. Trimming pared 0 bases from V and 6 bases from J, leaving 12 bases between. CDR3 residues: CASSLGQVRDEKLFF. The CDR3 DNA sequence: TGCGCCAGCAGCTTGGGGCAGGTTAGAGATGAAAAACTGTTTTTT.

The chain uses TRBV3-1 (or the pseudogene TRBV3-2) and TRBJ1-5; D gene unclear. Germline lookup yields CDR1 LGHDT and CDR2 YNNKEL (reference sequence). The CDR3 covers 15 residues. V gave up 4 bases and J gave up 2 bases, with 12 bases separating them. The CDR3 loop reads CASSPDFGGNQPQHF. CDR3 coding DNA: TGTGCCAGCAGCCCGGACTTCGGGGGCAATCAGCCCCAGCATTTT.

The gene calls are TRBV28 and TRBJ2-7, with D perhaps TRBD2 (6 bases). From germline, CDR1 is MDHEN and CDR2 SYDVKM. The CDR3 runs to 15 residues. V was trimmed by 8 bases and J by 3 bases, leaving 20 bases between them. Here the CDR3 DNA reads TGTGCCAGCCCCCGCCCGATCGGGACTTTCTACGAGCAGTACTTC. It specifies CASPRPIGTFYEQYF. Full variable domain (rest looked up from reference TRBV28 and TRBJ2-7): DVKVTQSSRYLVKRTGEKVFLECVQDMDHENMFWYRQDPGLGLRLIYFSYDVKMKEKGDIPEGYSVSREKKERFSLILESASTNQTSMYLCASPRPIGTFYEQYFGPGTRLTVT.

V and J are TRBV4-1 and TRBJ1-1; 12 bases agree with TRBD1. Germline CDR1 reads MGHRA; CDR2 reads YSYEKL. The trim removed 1 base at V and 2 bases at J, leaving 5 bases unmatched. The CDR3 sequence is 17 residues long. In DNA, the CDR3 is TGCGCCAGCAGCCAAGTGGGACAGGGGGCTGGTAACACTGAAGCTTTCTTT. This encodes CASSQVGQGAGNTEAFF.

This clone was observed once. The chain employs TRBV11-3 and TRBJ2-1; 7 bases line up with TRBD1. The germline CDR1 and CDR2 sequences are SGHNT and YENEEA. J lost 5 bases, V lost 9 bases, and 10 bases had no gene match. This CDR3 region has 14 residues. CDR3 in amino acids: CASDRDRSNNEQFF. CDR3 nucleotides: TGTGCCAGTGACCGGGACAGATCAAACAATGAGCAGTTCTTC.

V gene TRBV9 combines with J gene TRBJ1-2, with D tentatively TRBD1 (5 bases). Trimming removed 0 bases from V and 2 bases from J, with 5 bases in between. The CDR3 has 13 residues. Germline CDR1 SGDLS, CDR2 YYNGEE. This CDR3 is CASSVAGNYGYTF. In DNA, the CDR3 is TGTGCCAGCAGCGTAGCAGGGAACTATGGCTACACCTTC.

V is TRBV2 and J is TRBJ2-7; D gene uncertain. The CDR3 is made up of 14 amino acids. The germline CDR1 and CDR2 sequences are SNHLY and FYNNEI. Trimming left V 6 bases short and J 6 bases short, with 18 bases between. This CDR3 reads CASSIGSPPGEQYF. The CDR3 DNA follows: TGTGCCAGCAGCATTGGAAGCCCCCCGGGCGAGCAGTACTTC.